This is a list of T cell receptor beta chains from one sample in a study of blood T cell repertoires in COVID-19. Clones were read by immunoSEQ multiplex PCR, and TCRdb kept only the in-frame ones, dropping some. The data contain approximately 140,000 clones, around 86% of them singletons. Sequences were obtained from peripheral blood. The receptor set was obtained from a man between 65 and 79 years old with acute or convalescent COVID-19. Each CDR3 is given with its conserved first and last residue. Each record gives: V gene, J gene, clone size, D gene, CDR3 DNA, CDR3 protein. A D gene is named only where the DNA matches it firmly. Clone size is stated in some rows and not others, as once, few, many or a class when expanded.

>TRBV30|TRBJ1-1|.|.
TGTGCCTGGAGTCGTGGGAGAATGAACACTGAAGCTTTCTTT
CAWSRGRMNTEAFF
>TRBV7-2|TRBJ2-3|once|.
TGTGCCAGCAGCTTTGTCGGGGGATCAGATACGCAGTATTTT
CASSFVGGSDTQYF
>TRBV5-4|TRBJ2-5|.|TRBD2
TGTGCCAGCAGCTTGGAGTTGGGGGGGGAGACCCAGTACTTC
CASSLELGGETQYF
>TRBV15|TRBJ1-1|.|.
TGTGCCACCAGCAGAGATGAGGACACTGAAGCTTTCTTT
CATSRDEDTEAFF
>TRBV28|TRBJ2-1|.|TRBD2
TGTGCCAGCACCCCCCTCGGGACTAGCGCCACCAATGAGCAGTTCTTC
CASTPLGTSATNEQFF
>TRBV4-3|TRBJ2-7|.|TRBD1
TGCGCCAGCAGCCAAGATAGGACAGGGTACGAGCAGTACTTC
CASSQDRTGYEQYF
>TRBV4-1|TRBJ2-1|.|TRBD2
TGCGCCAGCAGCCAAGATCGACTAGCGGGATTCAACAATGAGCAGTTCTTC
CASSQDRLAGFNNEQFF
>TRBV30|TRBJ2-3|.|TRBD2
TGTGCCTGGAGTGTGGCGGGAGGGCGACGCGGTACGCAGTATTTT
CAWSVAGGRRGTQYF
>TRBV24-1|TRBJ2-1|.|.
TGTGCCACCAGTGCTAGTTCTTACAATGAGCAGTTCTTC
CATSASSYNEQFF
>TRBV19|TRBJ1-2|few|TRBD1
TGTGCCGGCCGGGACAGCATCTATGGCTACACCTTC
CAGRDSIYGYTF
>TRBV5-6|TRBJ1-2|.|TRBD1
TGTGCCAGCAGCGGCGGGACAGGGCATAACTATGGCTACACCTTC
CASSGGTGHNYGYTF
>TRBV9|TRBJ2-1|.|.
TGTGCCAGCAGCGTAGGGAGGTCCCACCCTGGGCAGTTCTTC
CASSVGRSHPGQFF